A selection of T cell receptor beta chains follows, all from one sample in a study of PD-L1 blockade in urothelial cancer. TCRdb's table, derived via immunoSEQ multiplex PCR, lists solely in-frame clones and lacks some. The sample yields roughly 76,000 clones, roughly 90% seen once. The sample was PBMCs, taken around atezolizumab (anti-PD-L1) treatment. These receptors were obtained from a woman aged 80 or older with urothelial cancer. Each CDR3 is given with its conserved first and last residue. The D gene is left open where the match is weak. Clone size is shown for a subset of rows, as once, few, many or a class of expanded clone.

>TRBJ1-5|.|.|TRBV29-1
CSVGTQQNQPQHF
TGCAGCGTCGGGACACAACAGAATCAGCCCCAGCATTTT
>TRBJ2-4|TRBD1|.|TRBV15
CATSLTGPGRTLKKNIQYF
TGTGCCACCAGCTTGACAGGGCCCGGACGGACATTGAAAAAGAACATTCAGTACTTC
>TRBJ2-7|.|.|TRBV10-2
CASMVLRLDKYEQYF
TGCGCCAGCATGGTCCTAAGACTAGATAAGTACGAGCAGTACTTC
>TRBJ2-1|.|.|TRBV18
CASSPPIRPDEQFF
TGTGCCAGCTCACCACCGATCAGGCCAGATGAGCAGTTCTTC
>TRBJ1-1|.|.|TRBV30
CAWNRLANTEAFF
TGTGCCTGGAATCGACTGGCGAACACTGAAGCTTTCTTT
>TRBJ1-2|.|few|TRBV19
CASKGDQRGGGYTF
TGTGCCAGTAAGGGAGACCAGCGGGGGGGAGGCTACACCTTC
>TRBJ2-7|.|.|TRBV5-4
CASSLVQHPYEQYF
TGTGCCAGCAGCTTGGTACAGCATCCCTACGAGCAGTACTTC
>TRBJ2-7|.|few|TRBV11-2
CASSLGSSYEQYF
TGTGCCAGCAGCTTAGGTAGCTCCTACGAGCAGTACTTC
>TRBJ2-7|TRBD1|once|TRBV11-3
CASSSGTGSGEQYF
TGTGCCAGCAGCTCGGGGACAGGGTCGGGCGAGCAGTACTTC
>TRBJ2-1|TRBD1|.|TRBV25-1
CARSDRGSYNEQFF
TGTGCCAGATCGGACAGGGGATCCTACAATGAGCAGTTCTTC
>TRBJ2-1|TRBD2|.|TRBV27
CASSSFRTSGRANEQFF
TGTGCCAGCAGTTCATTTCGGACTAGCGGGAGAGCCAATGAGCAGTTCTTC
>TRBJ1-2|TRBD1|.|TRBV7-2
CASSPGGTGGADGYTF
TGTGCCAGCAGCCCGGGGGGGACAGGGGGCGCAGATGGCTACACCTTC
>TRBJ1-2|.|.|TRBV28
CASSLGGASYGYTF
TGTGCCAGCAGTTTGGGGGGGGCCTCCTATGGCTACACCTTC
>TRBJ2-5|.|.|TRBV2
CASSDSGLARETQYF
TGTGCCAGCAGTGACTCGGGGTTGGCGAGGGAGACCCAGTACTTC
>TRBJ2-7|.|.|TRBV27
CASSLYVSGGNLALEQYF
TGTGCCAGCAGTTTATATGTATCTGGCGGAAATCTTGCTCTGGAGCAGTACTTC
>TRBJ2-5|TRBD2|.|TRBV30
CAWSARTSGGETQYF
TGTGCCTGGAGTGCCCGGACTAGCGGGGGGGAGACCCAGTACTTC
>TRBJ2-7|.|.|TRBV30
CAWSAADEQYF
TGTGCCTGGTCGGCAGCGGACGAGCAGTACTTC
>TRBJ1-1|.|.|TRBV4-2
CASSQDTQGEAFF
TGTGCCAGCAGCCAAGATACCCAGGGAGAAGCTTTCTTT
>TRBJ1-5|.|.|TRBV2
CASSAGPQREQPQHF
TGTGCCAGCAGTGCGGGGCCACAACGGGAGCAGCCCCAGCATTTT
>TRBJ2-3|.|.|TRBV2
CASSEAETDTQYF
TGTGCCAGCAGTGAAGCGGAGACAGATACGCAGTATTTT
>TRBJ2-7|.|.|TRBV11-1
CASSLRLRGFGEQYF
TGTGCCAGCAGCTTACGACTTCGAGGGTTCGGCGAGCAGTACTTC
>TRBJ2-7|TRBD2|.|TRBV30
CAWGLAGGFEQYF
TGTGCCTGGGGACTAGCGGGAGGGTTCGAGCAGTACTTC
>TRBJ2-3|.|.|TRBV10-3
CAIRDGGTDTQYF
TGTGCCATCCGTGACGGAGGCACAGATACGCAGTATTTT
>TRBJ1-2|TRBD1|.|TRBV29-1
CSVEIIGTANYYGYTF
TGCAGCGTTGAAATTATCGGGACAGCGAATTACTATGGCTACACCTTC
>TRBJ2-1|.|.|TRBV28
CASSLPGEQFF
TGTGCCAGCAGTTTGCCGGGAGAGCAGTTCTTC
>TRBJ2-5|TRBD2|.|TRBV19
CATRLAGGETQYF
TGTGCCACCAGACTAGCGGGAGGGGAGACCCAGTACTTC
>TRBJ1-5|TRBD1|.|TRBV7-2
CASGPGTGHQPQHF
TGTGCCAGCGGCCCCGGGACAGGCCATCAGCCCCAGCATTTT
>TRBJ1-4|TRBD1|.|TRBV7-6
CASSFFSTGAYNEKLFF
TGTGCCAGCAGCTTCTTTTCGACAGGGGCTTATAATGAAAAACTGTTTTTT
>TRBJ2-1|TRBD2|.|TRBV7-2
CASSRGTTLVEQFF
TGTGCCAGCAGCCGCGGGACTACCTTGGTCGAGCAGTTCTTC
>TRBJ1-3|.|.|TRBV7-8
CASSFTRNTIYF
TGTGCCAGCAGCTTTACACGAAACACCATATATTTT
>TRBJ2-7|.|.|TRBV4-2
CASSQGSGGYEQYF
TGTGCCAGCAGCCAAGGTAGCGGTGGCTACGAGCAGTACTTC
>TRBJ2-1|TRBD2|.|TRBV28
CASRTSGSDEQFF
TGTGCCAGCAGGACTAGCGGGAGCGATGAGCAGTTCTTC
>TRBJ1-1|.|few|TRBV18
CASSPVGAAEAFF
TGTGCCAGCTCACCCGTTGGAGCGGCTGAAGCTTTCTTT
>TRBJ2-1|TRBD1|few|TRBV19
CASTDPGTGGYNEQFF
TGTGCCAGTACCGATCCCGGGACAGGGGGCTATAATGAGCAGTTCTTC
>TRBJ1-1|.|.|TRBV6-4
CASSSGGRGLNTEAFF
TGTGCCAGCAGTTCGGGGGGTAGGGGCTTGAACACTGAAGCTTTCTTT
>TRBJ2-3|.|.|TRBV19
CASSNPRQDNTDTQYF
TGTGCCAGTAGTAACCCCAGACAGGATAACACAGATACGCAGTATTTT
>TRBJ1-1|.|.|TRBV9
CASSPWATRGTEAFF
TGTGCCAGCAGCCCTTGGGCCACCCGGGGGACTGAAGCTTTCTTT
>TRBJ2-1|TRBD2|.|TRBV7-9
CASGGLAGSSYNEQFF
TGTGCCAGCGGAGGACTAGCGGGGAGCTCCTACAATGAGCAGTTCTTC
>TRBJ2-1|TRBD2|.|TRBV9
CASSVSGSLAYNEQFF
TGTGCCAGCAGCGTTAGCGGGAGCCTCGCCTACAATGAGCAGTTCTTC
>TRBJ2-7|TRBD2|.|TRBV4-2
CASSQDRGSGSYEQYF
TGTGCCAGCAGCCAAGATAGGGGTAGCGGGAGCTACGAGCAGTACTTC
>TRBJ2-7|.|.|TRBV6-1
CASSEGSTGTYEQYF
TGTGCCAGCAGTGAAGGGTCGACAGGTACCTACGAGCAGTACTTC
>TRBJ1-3|.|.|TRBV6-5
CATHFGNTIYF
TGTGCCACCCATTTTGGAAACACCATATATTTT
>TRBJ2-3|.|.|TRBV21-1
CASSRDSTDTQYF
TGTGCCAGCAGCCGGGACAGTACAGATACGCAGTATTTT
>TRBJ1-5|.|once|TRBV2
CASSESAGRSNQPQHF
TGTGCCAGCAGTGAAAGTGCAGGGCGTAGCAATCAGCCCCAGCATTTT
>TRBJ2-7|.|once|TRBV30
CAWSVQGREQYF
TGTGCCTGGAGTGTACAGGGCCGCGAGCAGTACTTC
>TRBJ2-7|.|.|TRBV9
CASSTTVVSHEQYF
TGTGCCAGCAGCACTACGGTAGTTTCCCACGAGCAGTACTTC
>TRBJ2-2|TRBD2|.|TRBV7-2
CASSLRLAGVAGELFF
TGTGCCAGCAGCTTACGACTAGCGGGAGTCGCCGGGGAGCTGTTTTTT
>TRBJ2-7|.|.|TRBV14
CASSLGHSYEQYF
TGTGCCAGCAGCCTGGGACACTCTTACGAGCAGTACTTC